These 26 T cell receptor beta chains came from one sample sequenced in a study of cytomegalovirus exposure and HLA in healthy donors. With 60 Vbeta and 13 Jbeta primers, the PCR was carried out. Assay used: immunoSEQ multiplex PCR; TCRdb lists only in-frame clones, some missing. The repertoire holds under 200,000 clones, with 82% as singletons. The sample was PBMCs. The receptors come from a girl under 18 in good health and CMV-seropositive.

The chain carries TRBV13 and TRBJ1-5; D is possibly TRBD1 (6 bases). The germline V and J ends were trimmed by 5 bases and 7 bases, with 12 bases remaining between them. This CDR3 contains 13 residues. The germline V gene has CDR1 PRHDT and CDR2 FYEKMQ (reference sequence). CDR3 sequence (DNA): TGTGCCAGCAGCAGCCAACAGGGACAGCCCCAGCATTTT. Translated, it gives CASSSQQGQPQHF.

This clone has only a few counts. The gene calls are TRBV18 and TRBJ1-4, with 12 bases matching TRBD1. Per the germline V gene, CDR1 is KGHSH and CDR2 is LQKENI. With 3 bases clipped from V and 14 bases from J, the junction kept 16 bases outside the gene matches. This CDR3 contains 17 residues. CDR3 region: CASSPGTGGGGARGLFF. CDR3 in DNA: TGTGCCAGCTCACCGGGGACAGGGGGCGGAGGAGCCCGTGGGCTGTTTTTT.

The chain couples TRBV7-3 to TRBJ2-1; TRBD2 agrees at 7 bases. Germline V gives CDR1 SGHTA, CDR2 FQGTGA. The length of the CDR3 is 13 residues. The junction had 2 bases not matched to a gene; V was cut back by 1 base and J by 8 bases. CDR3 loop: CASSLIGGDEQFF. CDR3 DNA: TGTGCCAGCAGCTTAATTGGGGGGGATGAGCAGTTCTTC.

The chain links TRBV5-1 to TRBJ1-1; perhaps TRBD1 as D (6 bases). With 0 bases removed from V and 4 bases from J, the gap between germline ends came to 10 bases. The CDR3 runs to 14 residues. Germline V gene sequence: CDR1 SGHRS, CDR2 YFSETQ. The CDR3 DNA reads as TGCGCCAGCAGCTTGGAAGGGGGAATCACTGAAGCTTTCTTT. Translation gives CASSLEGGITEAFF.

This sequence joins TRBV29-1 and TRBJ2-1; D might be TRBD2 (7 bases). From germline, CDR1 is SQVTM and CDR2 ANQGSEA. Trimming removed 1 base at V and 9 bases at J, with 16 bases between. The CDR3 spans 14 residues. The CDR3 region is CSVEGPGGRGEQFF. CDR3 bases: TGCAGCGTTGAAGGGCCGGGGGGCAGGGGTGAGCAGTTCTTC.

V is TRBV28 and J is TRBJ2-3; 10 bases are shared with TRBD2. The CDR3 consists of 15 residues. Germline lookup yields CDR1 MDHEN and CDR2 SYDVKM. Trimming removed 2 bases from V and 5 bases from J; junction bases left unmatched: 4. The CDR3 coding sequence is TGTGCCAGCAGTTTAGGGGCTAGCGGGGGAGATACGCAGTATTTT. This codes for CASSLGASGGDTQYF.

This chain links TRBV25-1 with TRBJ2-3; 10 bases are shared with TRBD2. V lost 5 bases and J lost 6; bases outside the gene matches: 8. Germline CDR1 is MGHDK and CDR2 is SYGVNS. The CDR3 loop spans 15 amino acids. The DNA for the CDR3 is TGTGCCAGCAGTTTTCTAGCGGGGGTGGCGGATACGCAGTATTTT. Translated, it gives CASSFLAGVADTQYF.

This rearrangement joins TRBV5-4 to TRBJ2-3; D gene unclear. V was trimmed by 1 base and J by 1 base, leaving 4 bases between them. The germline CDR1 and CDR2 sequences are SGHNT and YYREEE (reference sequence). The CDR3 loop spans 13 amino acids. The CDR3 spells CASSLSGTDTQYF. CDR3 coding DNA: TGTGCCAGCAGCTTGTCTGGCACAGATACGCAGTATTTT.

The gene calls are TRBV11-2 and TRBJ2-4; D gene uncertain. V was cut by 2 bases and J by 4 bases, with 9 bases left in between. The germline gives CDR1 SGHAT, CDR2 FQNNGV. The CDR3 is made up of 14 amino acids. The CDR3 sequence is CASSLYREKNIQYF. The CDR3 region has the DNA TGTGCCAGCAGCTTATATCGCGAGAAAAACATTCAGTACTTC.

The rearrangement joins TRBV7-9 to TRBJ1-4, with 12 bases aligning to TRBD1. V lost 6 bases and J lost 6; bases outside the gene matches: 11. Germline V gene data show CDR1 as SEHNR and CDR2 as FQNEAQ (reference sequence). The CDR3 has 17 amino acids. DNA for the CDR3: TGTGCCAGCAGGACCGGGACAGGGGGCGCGGGGGATGAAAAACTGTTTTTT. This gives the protein CASRTGTGGAGDEKLFF.

The V gene is TRBV7-3, the J gene TRBJ1-1, with a weak D call TRBD1 (5 bases). The V end was cut by 5 bases, the J end by 4 bases, with 17 bases between. The CDR3 is 15 amino acids. Germline V gives CDR1 SGHTA, CDR2 FQGTGA. The CDR3 is CASSKDGGSLTEAFF. In DNA form, the CDR3 reads TGTGCCAGCAGCAAAGACGGGGGGAGTCTCACTGAAGCTTTCTTT. The full variable domain, in which reference TRBV7-3 and TRBJ1-1 provide the parts outside the CDR3, is GAGVSQTPSNKVTEKGKYVELRCDPISGHTALYWYRQSLGQGPEFLIYFQGTGAADDSGLPNDRFFAVRPEGSVSTLKIQRTERGDSAVYLCASSKDGGSLTEAFFGQGTRLTVV.

The genes are TRBV5-6 and TRBJ2-1; 7 bases map to TRBD2. After removal of 1 base from V and 6 bases from J, the junction contained 10 bases not matched to a gene. Germline V CDR1 and CDR2: SGHDT, YYEEEE. The CDR3 totals 16 residues. CDR3 nucleotides: TGTGCCAGCAGCTTGCTACGGGATAGCGGGTCCAATGAGCAGTTCTTC. It encodes CASSLLRDSGSNEQFF.

A single count supports this clone. The gene calls are TRBV30 and TRBJ2-5, with a possible D match to TRBD2 (5 bases). The CDR3 contains 14 residues. V gave up 1 base and J gave up 2 bases, with 11 bases separating them. Germline CDR1 is GTSNPN and CDR2 is SVGIG (reference sequence). The CDR3 DNA sequence: TGTGCCTGGAGTGATAGCGAACCTCAAGAGACCCAGTACTTC. It yields the protein CAWSDSEPQETQYF.

This clone was counted only a few times. V gene TRBV7-3 combines with J gene TRBJ1-1; D is perhaps TRBD1 (5 bases). The CDR3 is made up of 12 amino acids. Trimming removed 4 bases at V and 4 bases at J, with 7 bases between. Germline CDR1 SGHTA, CDR2 FQGTGA. The DNA for the CDR3 is TGTGCCAGCAGCTCCGGGGGCACTGAAGCTTTCTTT. It yields the protein CASSSGGTEAFF. Drawing the rest from reference TRBV7-3 and TRBJ1-1, the complete variable domain is GAGVSQTPSNKVTEKGKYVELRCDPISGHTALYWYRQSLGQGPEFLIYFQGTGAADDSGLPNDRFFAVRPEGSVSTLKIQRTERGDSAVYLCASSSGGTEAFFGQGTRLTVV.

The chain combines TRBV19 with TRBJ1-5; 8 bases align to TRBD1. CDR3 length equals 18 residues. The ends lost 3 bases at V and 3 bases at J; junction bases unmatched: 13. Germline assignment: CDR1 LNHDA and CDR2 SQIVND (reference sequence). The CDR3, as DNA: TGTGCCAGTAGTATCCCTACTCCTGGACAGGGTACCAATCAGCCCCAGCATTTT. It specifies CASSIPTPGQGTNQPQHF.

The J gene is TRBJ2-7, the V gene TRBV7-8, with a possible D match to TRBD2 (6 bases). Germline-derived CDR1 and CDR2 are SGHVS and FQNEAQ. This CDR3 region has 17 residues. The V and J ends lost 0 bases and 5 bases respectively, with 20 bases between them. The CDR3 protein is CASSLAFFDPRRDEQYF. In DNA, the CDR3 is TGTGCCAGCAGCTTAGCTTTCTTCGACCCGAGGAGGGACGAGCAGTACTTC.

A few counts support this clone. The CDR3 reads CASSHTYEQYF. The CDR3 DNA reads TGTGCCAGCAGTCACACCTACGAGCAGTACTTC. This chain connects TRBV28 to TRBJ2-7; D not resolved. The CDR3 consists of 11 residues. V lost 5 bases to trimming and J lost 2 bases, with 4 bases between them. Germline CDR1 and CDR2: MDHEN and SYDVKM. Full variable domain (missing parts from reference TRBV28 and TRBJ2-7): DVKVTQSSRYLVKRTGEKVFLECVQDMDHENMFWYRQDPGLGLRLIYFSYDVKMKEKGDIPEGYSVSREKKERFSLILESASTNQTSMYLCASSHTYEQYFGPGTRLTVT.

This clone was detected only once. This chain connects TRBV14 to TRBJ1-6; 7 nucleotides match TRBD1. The V gene end was trimmed by 4 bases and the J gene end by 8 bases; junction bases not matched to a gene: 8. This CDR3 region has 15 residues. CDR1 is SGHDN, CDR2 FVKESK, per germline. The CDR3 DNA reads TGTGCCAGCAGCCGAAACCAGGGGGGCTATTCACCCCTCCACTTT. Translation gives CASSRNQGGYSPLHF.

J is TRBJ2-2 and V is TRBV6-1; TRBD1 matches 7 bases. The CDR3 length is 16 residues. The V gene end was trimmed by 1 base and the J gene end by 4 bases; junction bases not matched to a gene: 6. CDR1 is MNHNS, CDR2 SASEGT, per germline. Here the CDR3 reads CASSEDGDRVTGELFF. In DNA form, the CDR3 reads TGTGCCAGCAGTGAAGATGGAGACAGGGTCACCGGGGAGCTGTTTTTT.

In its sample, this clone was seen once. The gene calls are TRBV6-6 and TRBJ2-1; TRBD1 might be the D (5 bases). Between the trimmed V and J ends, which lost 2 bases and 7 bases, there was a span of 15 bases. Germline V gene sequence: CDR1 MNHNY, CDR2 SVGAGI (reference sequence). The CDR3 totals 15 residues. The CDR3 DNA sequence: TGTGCCAGCAGTTACCTGCTAGGTCAGGGTAATGAGCAGTTCTTC. This sequence encodes CASSYLLGQGNEQFF.

This chain links TRBV4-1 with TRBJ2-1, with 8 positions matching TRBD2. The V and J ends lost 1 base and 3 bases, in that order; junction bases with no gene match: 2. The CDR3 extends over 15 amino acids. Germline V gives CDR1 MGHRA, CDR2 YSYEKL. This CDR3 reads CASSQVAGIYNEQFF. CDR3 coding DNA: TGCGCCAGCAGCCAAGTAGCGGGGATCTACAATGAGCAGTTCTTC.

The chain recombines TRBV7-9 with TRBJ1-1, with 7 bases lining up with TRBD1. The CDR3 consists of 12 residues. V was pared by 5 bases and J by 11 bases, with 8 bases of the junction left unmatched. Germline V gene data show CDR1 as SEHNR and CDR2 as FQNEAQ (reference sequence). CDR3 nucleotides: TGTGCCAGCAGCCCAAGGGGGCTGGGTGCTTTCTTT. Protein product: CASSPRGLGAFF. Full variable domain (rest looked up from reference TRBV7-9 and TRBJ1-1): DTGVSQNPRHKITKRGQNVTFRCDPISEHNRLYWYRQTLGQGPEFLTYFQNEAQLEKSRLLSDRFSAERPKGSFSTLEIQRTEQGDSAMYLCASSPRGLGAFFGQGTRLTVV.

The chain joins TRBV7-8 to TRBJ1-2; maybe TRBD1 (5 bases). This CDR3 spans 13 amino acids. Trimming removed 1 base at V and 8 bases at J, with 11 bases between. In germline, CDR1 is SGHVS, CDR2 FQNEAQ. The CDR3 here is CASSLGGVIGYTF. CDR3 DNA sequence: TGTGCCAGCAGCTTAGGGGGGGTGATCGGCTACACCTTC.

This chain connects TRBV5-1 to TRBJ2-3; D may be TRBD1 (6 bases). Trimming cost V 1 base and J 3 bases, with 9 bases left between them. The CDR3 totals 14 residues. Germline CDR1 is SGHRS and CDR2 is YFSETQ. The CDR3 here is CASSLQGQTDTQYF. The CDR3 DNA follows: TGCGCCAGCAGCTTGCAAGGACAGACAGATACGCAGTATTTT.

V and J are TRBV9 and TRBJ2-1; maybe TRBD1 (6 bases). V lost 10 bases and J lost 3, with 14 bases in between. The CDR3 has 13 amino acids. In germline, CDR1 is SGDLS, CDR2 YYNGEE. The CDR3 nucleotides read TGTGCCGCAAGCACGGGACACTACAATGAGCAGTTCTTC. Encoded protein: CAASTGHYNEQFF.

The chain is built from TRBV11-3 and TRBJ2-5, with 7 bases fitting TRBD1. Per the germline V gene, CDR1 is SGHNT and CDR2 is YENEEA. The CDR3 is made up of 13 amino acids. V shed 5 bases, J shed 3 bases, and the junction held 3 bases outside the gene matches. CDR3 DNA sequence: TGTGCCAGCAGCAACGACAGGGAAGAGACCCAGTACTTC. It translates to CASSNDREETQYF.